This TCR beta chain is drawn from a study of T-cell memory formation after mild COVID-19. Study context: The two donors had largely donor-specific TCR clusters.

In regard to this clonotype: Its antigen is still unknown.

TCRdb processed the 5' RACE reads anew with MiXCR; each CDR3 protein has one entry. The sample contains roughly 600,000 distinct CDR3 sequences, approximately 19% of which appear only once. General study findings and limits: There was no confirmation that second-wave clones peaking on day 37 were SARS-CoV-2 specific. There was a balanced CD4/CD8 profile in clones contracting day 15 to 85, and later expanders leaned CD4+.

This CDR3 spans 15 amino acids. Germline CDR1 is SEHNR and CDR2 is FQNEAQ (reference sequence). Trimming took 6 bases from V and 5 from J; bases not matched to a gene: 9. The specimen sequenced was PBMCs or a T cell subset sorted from them (not recorded which). V gene TRBV7-9 combines with J gene TRBJ2-1; 8 bases agree with TRBD2. The clonotype comes from an adult woman who had mild COVID-19 (a few samples of this study predate the infection). Cell type and time point are not known. This CDR3 is CASSPAGARNNEQFF. CDR3 bases: TGTGCCAGCAGTCCAGCGGGGGCTCGAAACAATGAGCAGTTCTTC.